The 13 T cell receptor beta chains below were found in one sample sequenced in a study of cytomegalovirus exposure and HLA in healthy donors. Researchers ran the PCR with 60 Vbeta and 13 Jbeta primers. The repertoire was sequenced with immunoSEQ multiplex PCR; TCRdb's copy has only in-frame clones and lacks some. The sample has tens of thousands of clones, 70% to 85% seen once. Material: PBMCs. The receptors stem from a man aged 25 to 40 in good health and CMV-seronegative.

The gene calls are TRBV13 and TRBJ1-3; TRBD1 might be the D (5 bases). Germline V CDR1 and CDR2: PRHDT, FYEKMQ (reference sequence). The V gene lost 10 bases and the J gene lost 4 bases, with 11 bases spanning the gap. This CDR3 spans 12 amino acids. For the CDR3, the DNA is TGTGCCATTCTGACAGAAGGAAACACCATATATTTT. Translation: CAILTEGNTIYF.

In its sample, this clone was seen a few times. This sequence joins TRBV4-3 and TRBJ2-1; D call uncertain. The CDR3 is made up of 14 amino acids. Trimming cost V 0 bases and J 6 bases, with 9 bases left between them. Germline values: CDR1 LGHNA, CDR2 YSLEER. In DNA, the CDR3 is TGCGCCAGCAGCCAAGATGACGACTTCAATGAGCAGTTCTTC. Translating it yields CASSQDDDFNEQFF.

This rearrangement joins TRBV5-1 to TRBJ2-7, with 10 positions matching TRBD1. Germline values: CDR1 SGHRS, CDR2 YFSETQ. CDR3 length: 13 residues. V was pared by 6 bases and J by 6 bases, with 6 bases of the junction left unmatched. This chain's CDR3 is CASTPRDRGEQYF. The CDR3 nucleotides are TGCGCCAGCACCCCACGGGACAGGGGCGAGCAGTACTTC.

The J gene is TRBJ2-5, the V gene TRBV18; TRBD2 matches at 7 bases. The V segment lost 3 bases and the J segment 5 bases; nucleotides outside the gene matches: 3. This CDR3 has 13 amino acids. Germline-derived CDR1 and CDR2 are KGHSH and LQKENI. Written as DNA, the CDR3 is TGTGCCAGCTCACCTGAGGGAGGGGAGACCCAGTACTTC. Residues: CASSPEGGETQYF.

V is TRBV20-1 and J is TRBJ1-1; D not certain. The CDR3 is made up of 10 amino acids. The germline gives CDR1 DFQATT, CDR2 SNEGSKA (reference sequence). Between the trimmed V and J ends, which lost 5 bases and 7 bases, there was a span of 8 bases. The CDR3 protein is CSASAGEAFF. DNA for the CDR3: TGCAGTGCTTCGGCGGGTGAAGCTTTCTTT.

This clone was recorded only once. The CDR3 sequence is CASSELASSTDTQYF. The DNA of the CDR3 is TGTGCCAGCTCCGAACTAGCGTCTAGCACAGATACGCAGTATTTT. The chain combines TRBV18 with TRBJ2-3; TRBD2 aligns across 7 bases. Germline V gives CDR1 KGHSH, CDR2 LQKENI. The ends lost 6 bases at V and 0 bases at J; junction bases unmatched: 6. There are 15 residues in the CDR3.

The chain joins TRBV30 to TRBJ1-1; D remains unclear. Germline CDR1 and CDR2: GTSNPN and SVGIG (reference sequence). Between the trimmed V and J ends, which lost 0 bases and 5 bases, there was a span of 16 bases. The CDR3 is made up of 15 amino acids. Written as DNA, the CDR3 is TGTGCCTGGAGTGTACGGTGGCCCAGCGGAACTGAAGCTTTCTTT. Protein product: CAWSVRWPSGTEAFF.

This chain links TRBV28 with TRBJ2-7; no clear D gene. The V end was cut by 6 bases, the J end by 2 bases, with 14 bases between. There are 14 residues in the CDR3. The germline V gene has CDR1 MDHEN and CDR2 SYDVKM. CDR3 sequence (DNA): TGTGCCAGCAGCCTGGGTCTAGAGGCCTACGAGCAGTACTTC. Its protein product is CASSLGLEAYEQYF.

This clone was found a few times. CDR3: CASSTTGTSLYEQYF. CDR3 in DNA: TGTGCCAGCAGCACAACCGGGACATCCTTGTACGAGCAGTACTTC. The rearrangement links TRBV5-6 to TRBJ2-7, with D possibly matching TRBD1 (6 bases). Per the germline V gene, CDR1 is SGHDT and CDR2 is YYEEEE. There are 15 residues in the CDR3. V lost 4 bases and J lost 4, with 18 bases in between.

The V call is TRBV18, the J call TRBJ1-2; D may be TRBD1 (5 bases). CDR1 is KGHSH and CDR2 is LQKENI in the germline V gene. The CDR3 is 12 residues long. Trimming took off 8 bases at V and 5 bases at J, with 12 bases between the two ends. CDR3 in amino acids: CASAETDYGYTF. The CDR3 coding sequence is TGTGCCAGCGCCGAGACAGATTATGGCTACACCTTC.

This chain connects TRBV10-2 to TRBJ2-3, with 9 bases that match TRBD2. The germline V gene encodes CDR1 WSHSY and CDR2 SAAADI. This CDR3 contains 14 residues. V shed 6 bases, J shed 4 bases, and the junction held 5 bases outside the gene matches. CDR3 nucleotides: TGCGCCAGCAGAGGCGGGGGGGAGGCAGATACGCAGTATTTT. Translating it yields CASRGGGEADTQYF.

The chain has TRBV6-5 and TRBJ1-6; possibly TRBD1 for D (6 bases). Germline CDR1 and CDR2: MNHEY and SVGAGI. V was shortened by 3 bases and J by 7 bases, with 10 bases between the two germline ends. This CDR3 region has 14 residues. The CDR3 here is CASSYGGANSPLHF. CDR3 bases: TGTGCCAGCAGTTATGGGGGCGCGAATTCACCCCTCCACTTT.

CDR3 in DNA: TGTGCCAGCAGCAGCGCGCCTAGTTCCTACGAGCAGTACTTC. It yields the protein CASSSAPSSYEQYF. The V and J genes are TRBV7-9 and TRBJ2-5; D is uncertain. The assigned J gene may be wrong: the sequence end matches TRBJ2-7 better. The length of the CDR3 is 14 residues. In germline, CDR1 is SEHNR, CDR2 FQNEAQ (reference sequence).